The entry that follows covers one T cell receptor (beta chain) sequence. This clone was observed a single time. This receptor's antigen is unknown. The sample holds no much larger clone one base away, and base qualities are not on file. Library preparation used the immunoSEQ multiplex PCR assay. TCRdb took over this immuneACCESS table, retaining in-frame rearrangements with V and J assigned. Such tables are incomplete; in checked studies, under half of the missing clones stem from an unresolved V gene, and the remainder is unexplained. The sample profile shows 100,000 or so clones; about 92% of them were found once. Together, the top ten hold about 1.3% of the sample. This entry belongs to a study of T cell changes during pregnancy in multiple sclerosis (dated by TCRdb to the late 2010s). Study-level background: The study examined how the T cell repertoire changed over the course of pregnancy in women with multiple sclerosis.

The germline V gene (reference sequence) gives CDR1 as LNHDA and CDR2 as SQIVND. The CDR3 runs 15 residues from the cysteine to the phenylalanine. Just CDR3 DNA is preserved here, 45 bases in frame from base 1. V is clipped by 3 bases and J by 4 bases, and the sequence between their germline boundaries is 15 bases long. Sample: peripheral blood, taken in the second trimester of pregnancy. The chain is made from TRBV19 and TRBJ1-2, with a weak D call of TRBD1 (5 bases match). The receptor's source is a female donor with multiple sclerosis, enrolled in a pregnancy study. CDR3 reads: CASSMASLGGYGYTF. The nucleotide sequence is given as TGTGCCAGTAGTATGGCCTCCTTGGGGGGCTATGGCTACACCTTC.